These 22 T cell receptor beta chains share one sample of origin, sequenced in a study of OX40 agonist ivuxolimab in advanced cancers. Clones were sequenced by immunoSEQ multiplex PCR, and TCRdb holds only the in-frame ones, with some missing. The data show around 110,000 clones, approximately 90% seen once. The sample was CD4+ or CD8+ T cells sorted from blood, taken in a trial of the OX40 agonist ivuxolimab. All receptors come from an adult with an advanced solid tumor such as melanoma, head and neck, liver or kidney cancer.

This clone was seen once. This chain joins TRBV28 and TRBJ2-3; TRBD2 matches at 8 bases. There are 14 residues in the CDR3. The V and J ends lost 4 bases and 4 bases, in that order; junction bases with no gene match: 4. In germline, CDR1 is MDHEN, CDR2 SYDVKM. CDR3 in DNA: TGTGCCAGCAGTTCCGGGACTAGGCCAGATACGCAGTATTTT. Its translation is CASSSGTRPDTQYF.

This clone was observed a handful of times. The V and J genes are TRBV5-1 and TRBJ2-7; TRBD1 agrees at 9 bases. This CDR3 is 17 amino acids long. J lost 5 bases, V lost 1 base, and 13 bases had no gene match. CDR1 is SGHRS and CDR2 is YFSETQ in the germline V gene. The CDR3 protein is CASSLKGDGTGSNEQYF. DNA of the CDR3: TGCGCCAGCAGCTTGAAAGGGGACGGGACAGGGTCCAACGAGCAGTACTTC.

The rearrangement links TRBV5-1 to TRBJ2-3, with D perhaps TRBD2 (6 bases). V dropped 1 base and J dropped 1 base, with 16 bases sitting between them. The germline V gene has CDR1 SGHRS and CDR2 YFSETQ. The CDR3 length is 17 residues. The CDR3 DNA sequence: TGCGCCAGCAGCTTGCCTATGGGGGGAATTGGCACAGATACGCAGTATTTT. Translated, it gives CASSLPMGGIGTDTQYF.

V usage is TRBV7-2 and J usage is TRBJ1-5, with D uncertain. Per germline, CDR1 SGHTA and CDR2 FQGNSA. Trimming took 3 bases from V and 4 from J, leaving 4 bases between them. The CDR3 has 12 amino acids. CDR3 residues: CASSLTNQPQHF. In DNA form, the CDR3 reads TGTGCCAGCAGCTTGACAAATCAGCCCCAGCATTTT.

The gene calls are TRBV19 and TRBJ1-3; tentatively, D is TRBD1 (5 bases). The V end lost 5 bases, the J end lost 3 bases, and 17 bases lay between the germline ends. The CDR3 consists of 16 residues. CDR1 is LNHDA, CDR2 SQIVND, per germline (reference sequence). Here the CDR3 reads CASSLRGLRDGNTIYF. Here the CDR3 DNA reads TGTGCCAGTAGTCTAAGGGGACTTCGGGATGGAAACACCATATATTTT.

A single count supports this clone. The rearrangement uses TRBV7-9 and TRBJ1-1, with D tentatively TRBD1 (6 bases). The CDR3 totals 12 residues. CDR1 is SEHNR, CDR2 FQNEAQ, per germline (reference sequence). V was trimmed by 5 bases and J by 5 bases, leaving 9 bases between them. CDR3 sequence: CASSHRDTEAFF. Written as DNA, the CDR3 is TGTGCCAGCAGCCACAGGGATACTGAAGCTTTCTTT.

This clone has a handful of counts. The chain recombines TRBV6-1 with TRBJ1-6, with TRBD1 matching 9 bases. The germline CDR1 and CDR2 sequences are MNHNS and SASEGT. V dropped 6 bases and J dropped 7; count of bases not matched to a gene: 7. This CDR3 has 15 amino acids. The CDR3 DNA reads TGTGCCAGCAGCTGGGGGACAGGGAAAAATTCACCCCTCCACTTT. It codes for CASSWGTGKNSPLHF.

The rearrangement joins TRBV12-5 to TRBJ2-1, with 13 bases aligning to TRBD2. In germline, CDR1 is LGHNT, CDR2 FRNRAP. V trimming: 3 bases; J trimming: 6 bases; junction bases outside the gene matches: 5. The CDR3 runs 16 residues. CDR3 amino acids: CASGFQTSGGFNEQFF. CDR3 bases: TGTGCTAGTGGTTTTCAGACTAGCGGGGGGTTCAATGAGCAGTTCTTC.

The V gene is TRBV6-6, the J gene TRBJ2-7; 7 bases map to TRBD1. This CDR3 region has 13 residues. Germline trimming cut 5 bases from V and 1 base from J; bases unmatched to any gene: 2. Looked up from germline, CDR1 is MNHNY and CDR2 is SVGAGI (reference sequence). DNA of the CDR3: TGTGCCAGCAGTCCGGGACAGTCCTACGAGCAGTACTTC. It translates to CASSPGQSYEQYF.

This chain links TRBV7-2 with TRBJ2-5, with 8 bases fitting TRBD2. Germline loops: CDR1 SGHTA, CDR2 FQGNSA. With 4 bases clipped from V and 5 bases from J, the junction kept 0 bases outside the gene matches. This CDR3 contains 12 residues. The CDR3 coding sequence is TGTGCCAGCAGCTCTAGCGGGGAGACCCAGTACTTC. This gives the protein CASSSSGETQYF.

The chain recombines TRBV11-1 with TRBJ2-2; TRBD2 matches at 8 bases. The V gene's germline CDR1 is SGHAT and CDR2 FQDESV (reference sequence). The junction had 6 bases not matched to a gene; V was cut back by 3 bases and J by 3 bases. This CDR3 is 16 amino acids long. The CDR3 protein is CASSFPLAGDTGELFF. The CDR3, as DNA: TGTGCCAGCAGCTTTCCGCTAGCGGGTGACACCGGGGAGCTGTTTTTT.

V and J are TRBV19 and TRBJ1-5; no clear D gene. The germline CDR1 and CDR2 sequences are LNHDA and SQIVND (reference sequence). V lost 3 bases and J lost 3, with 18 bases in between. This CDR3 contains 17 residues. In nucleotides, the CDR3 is TGTGCCAGTAGTATTTCTCCGGCCGTTTACCCCAATCAGCCCCAGCATTTT. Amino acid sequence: CASSISPAVYPNQPQHF.

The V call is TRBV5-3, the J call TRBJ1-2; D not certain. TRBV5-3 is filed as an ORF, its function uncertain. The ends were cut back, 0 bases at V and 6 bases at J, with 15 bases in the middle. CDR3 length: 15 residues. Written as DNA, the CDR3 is TGTGCCAGAAGCTTGGCCTTCACGACGTCCCATGGCTACACCTTC. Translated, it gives CARSLAFTTSHGYTF.

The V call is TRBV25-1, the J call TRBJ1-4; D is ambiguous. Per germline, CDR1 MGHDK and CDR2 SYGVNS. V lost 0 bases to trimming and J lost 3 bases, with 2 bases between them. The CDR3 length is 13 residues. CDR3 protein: CASSEYANEKLFF. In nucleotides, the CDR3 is TGTGCCAGCAGTGAATATGCTAATGAAAAACTGTTTTTT. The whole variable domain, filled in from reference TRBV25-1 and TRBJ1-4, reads EADIYQTPRYLVIGTGKKITLECSQTMGHDKMYWYQQDPGMELHLIHYSYGVNSTEKGDLSSESTVSRIRTEHFPLTLESARPSHTSQYLCASSEYANEKLFFGSGTQLSVL.

In DNA form, the CDR3 reads TGTGCCAGCATCATAGACGCAGGCAGCAATCAGCCCCAGCATTTT. Protein product: CASIIDAGSNQPQHF. This chain connects TRBV6-1 to TRBJ1-5, with D uncertain. V was shortened by 7 bases and J by 1 base, with 14 bases between the two germline ends. This CDR3 is 15 amino acids long. Germline assignment: CDR1 MNHNS and CDR2 SASEGT.

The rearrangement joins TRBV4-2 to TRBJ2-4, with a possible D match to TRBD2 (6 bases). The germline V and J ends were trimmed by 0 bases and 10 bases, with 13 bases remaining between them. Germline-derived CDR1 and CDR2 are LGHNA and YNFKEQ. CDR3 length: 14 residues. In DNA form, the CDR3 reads TGTGCCAGCAGCCAAGAGAGAGCGGGCAATATTCAGTACTTC. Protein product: CASSQERAGNIQYF.

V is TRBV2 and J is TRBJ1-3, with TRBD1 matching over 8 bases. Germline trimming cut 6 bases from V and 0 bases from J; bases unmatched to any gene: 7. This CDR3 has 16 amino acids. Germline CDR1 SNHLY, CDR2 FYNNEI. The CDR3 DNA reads TGTGCCAGCAGCACTCATGGGACAGGCTCTGGAAACACCATATATTTT. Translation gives CASSTHGTGSGNTIYF.

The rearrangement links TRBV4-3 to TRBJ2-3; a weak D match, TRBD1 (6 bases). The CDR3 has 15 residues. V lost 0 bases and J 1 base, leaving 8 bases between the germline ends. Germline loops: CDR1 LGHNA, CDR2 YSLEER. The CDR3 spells CASSQDRGGTDTQYF. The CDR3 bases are TGCGCCAGCAGCCAAGACAGGGGCGGCACAGATACGCAGTATTTT.

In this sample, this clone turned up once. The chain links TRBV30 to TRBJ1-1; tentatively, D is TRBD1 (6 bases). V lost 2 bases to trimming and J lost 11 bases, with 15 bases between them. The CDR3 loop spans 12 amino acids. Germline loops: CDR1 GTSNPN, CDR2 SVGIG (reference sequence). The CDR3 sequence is CAWSLTGSGAFF. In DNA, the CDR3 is TGTGCCTGGAGTCTCACAGGGTCTGGGGCTTTCTTT.

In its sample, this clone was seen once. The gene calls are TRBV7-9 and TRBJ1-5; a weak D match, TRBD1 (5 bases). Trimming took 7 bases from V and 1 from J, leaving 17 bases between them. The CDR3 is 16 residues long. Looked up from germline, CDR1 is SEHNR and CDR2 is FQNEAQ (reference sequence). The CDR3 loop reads CASTLERGGSNQPQHF. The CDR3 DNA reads TGTGCCAGCACCCTTGAAAGGGGTGGAAGCAATCAGCCCCAGCATTTT. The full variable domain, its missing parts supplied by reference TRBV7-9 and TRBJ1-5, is DTGVSQNPRHKITKRGQNVTFRCDPISEHNRLYWYRQTLGQGPEFLTYFQNEAQLEKSRLLSDRFSAERPKGSFSTLEIQRTEQGDSAMYLCASTLERGGSNQPQHFGDGTRLSIL.

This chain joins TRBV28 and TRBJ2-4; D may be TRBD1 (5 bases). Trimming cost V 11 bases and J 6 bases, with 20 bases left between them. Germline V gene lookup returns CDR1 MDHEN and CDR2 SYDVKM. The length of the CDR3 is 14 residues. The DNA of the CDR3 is TGTGCCTCCAGAAGGGGTACGGAAGGAAACATTCAGTACTTC. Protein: CASRRGTEGNIQYF. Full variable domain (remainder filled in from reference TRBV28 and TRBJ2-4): DVKVTQSSRYLVKRTGEKVFLECVQDMDHENMFWYRQDPGLGLRLIYFSYDVKMKEKGDIPEGYSVSREKKERFSLILESASTNQTSMYLCASRRGTEGNIQYFGAGTRLSVL.

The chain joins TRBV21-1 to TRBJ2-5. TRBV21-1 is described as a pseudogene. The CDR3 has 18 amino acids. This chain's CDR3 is CASSKEHGPPWYQETQYF. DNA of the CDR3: TGTGCCAGCAGCAAAGAACACGGGCCACCTTGGTACCAAGAGACCCAGTACTTC.